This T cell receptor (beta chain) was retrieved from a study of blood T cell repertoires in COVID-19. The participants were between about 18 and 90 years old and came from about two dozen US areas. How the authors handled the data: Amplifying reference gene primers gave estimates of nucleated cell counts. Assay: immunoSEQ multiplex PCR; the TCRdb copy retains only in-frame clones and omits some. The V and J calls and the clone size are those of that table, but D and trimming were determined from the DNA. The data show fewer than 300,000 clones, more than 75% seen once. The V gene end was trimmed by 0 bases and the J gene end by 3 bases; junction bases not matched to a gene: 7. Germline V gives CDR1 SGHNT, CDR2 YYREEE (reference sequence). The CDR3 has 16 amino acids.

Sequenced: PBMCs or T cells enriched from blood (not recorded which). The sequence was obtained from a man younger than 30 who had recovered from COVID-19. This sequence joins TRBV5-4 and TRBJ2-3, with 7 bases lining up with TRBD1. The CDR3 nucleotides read TGTGCCAGCAGCTTGGGCTCAGGCAGGGGGACAGATACGCAGTATTTT. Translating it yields CASSLGSGRGTDTQYF.